The 24 T cell receptor beta chains given below trace back to one sample, sequenced in a study of shared clonotypes between healthy human individuals. TCRdb keeps only in-frame clones here, not all; method: immunoSEQ multiplex PCR. The data hold approximately 2.5 million clones, with around 94% observed a single time. The sample consisted of naive CD4+ T cells sorted from blood. Subset described: CD45RA+ positively selected. These receptors came from a man in his late teens or twenties in good health.

The chain uses TRBV6-5 and TRBJ2-7; D is unresolved. Trimming shortened V by 0 bases and J by 6 bases, and 9 bases separated the two germline ends. Germline values: CDR1 MNHEY, CDR2 SVGAGI. The CDR3 sequence is 13 residues long. CDR3 in amino acids: CASSYSTLGEQYF. The CDR3 region has the DNA TGTGCCAGCAGTTACTCGACTCTCGGCGAGCAGTACTTC.

The chain has TRBV4-1 and TRBJ2-7; possibly TRBD2 for D (6 bases). Looked up from germline, CDR1 is MGHRA and CDR2 is YSYEKL. The CDR3 extends over 13 amino acids. The germline V and J ends were trimmed by 1 base and 2 bases, with 6 bases remaining between them. CDR3: CASSQAGAYEQYF. DNA of the CDR3: TGCGCCAGCAGCCAAGCGGGGGCCTACGAGCAGTACTTC.

The rearrangement uses TRBV10-3 and TRBJ2-7; 8 bases align to TRBD1. Per the germline V gene, CDR1 is ENHRY and CDR2 is SYGVKD. J gave up 2 bases and V 8 bases, and 5 bases lay outside the gene matches. This CDR3 region has 13 residues. CDR3 DNA: TGTGCCATCCGACAGGGGAATACCTACGAGCAGTACTTC. Translation: CAIRQGNTYEQYF.

To note about this clone: One end of the junction varies from germline; a read error may be responsible. This sequence joins TRBV28 and TRBJ1-2, with 7 bases fitting TRBD1. CDR3 length equals 14 residues. Germline loops: CDR1 MDHEN, CDR2 SYDVKM. CDR3 region: CASSLKLRDRQYEF. The CDR3 coding sequence is TGTGCCAGCAGCTTGAAGCTCCGGGACAGACAGTACGAATTC.

The CDR3: CASSFRSATTVLWEQFF. CDR3 in DNA: TGTGCCAGCAGCTTTAGGTCTGCGACTACCGTCCTCTGGGAGCAGTTCTTC. The rearrangement uses TRBV7-2 and TRBJ2-1, with D maybe TRBD2 (5 bases). Germline V gives CDR1 SGHTA, CDR2 FQGNSA. V lost 3 bases and J lost 10, with 25 bases in between. This CDR3 region has 17 residues.

The rearrangement links TRBV2 to TRBJ2-7, with D tentatively TRBD1 (6 bases). The CDR3 consists of 12 residues. Trimming left V 6 bases short and J 2 bases short, with 8 bases between. Germline values: CDR1 SNHLY, CDR2 FYNNEI. The CDR3 nucleotides read TGTGCCAGCAGGGGGACACCCTACGAGCAGTACTTC. This codes for CASRGTPYEQYF.

This clone was found a few times. The same CDR3 can be traced to other DNA sequences in this sample. This chain links TRBV18 with TRBJ1-5; D not resolved. Germline V gene data show CDR1 as KGHSH and CDR2 as LQKENI. This CDR3 is 13 amino acids long. Trimming left V 1 base short and J 5 bases short, with 6 bases between. CDR3 loop: CASSPLEDQPQHF. The CDR3 DNA is TGTGCCAGCTCACCACTTGAGGATCAGCCCCAGCATTTT.

With respect to this clone: Additional DNA sequences in this sample encode the identical CDR3. The chain recombines TRBV7-2 with TRBJ1-6; D uncertain. Germline CDR1 reads SGHTA; CDR2 reads FQGNSA. The CDR3 totals 13 residues. The ends were cut back, 1 base at V and 7 bases at J, with 5 bases in the middle. The CDR3 DNA sequence: TGTGCCAGCAGCTTAGAAAGAAATTCACCCCTCCACTTT. It specifies CASSLERNSPLHF.

The rearrangement joins TRBV6-5 to TRBJ2-5, with 7 positions matching TRBD1. J was trimmed by 1 base and V by 7 bases; bases with no gene match: 6. The germline gives CDR1 MNHEY, CDR2 SVGAGI. The CDR3 consists of 14 residues. The CDR3 here is CASTTGTVQETQYF. For the CDR3, the DNA is TGTGCCAGCACCACAGGGACAGTCCAAGAGACCCAGTACTTC.

The chain couples TRBV6-1 to TRBJ2-7; the D gene could be TRBD1 or TRBD2 (5 bases each). Germline assignment: CDR1 MNHNS and CDR2 SASEGT. This CDR3 contains 13 residues. Trimming removed 3 bases from V and 7 bases from J, with 13 bases in between. CDR3 amino acids: CASSESGTREQYF. CDR3 nucleotides: TGTGCCAGCAGTGAGTCCGGGACCCGGGAGCAGTACTTC.

The V gene is TRBV2, the J gene TRBJ2-7, with 8 bases identical to TRBD1. The CDR3 is made up of 14 amino acids. V was pared by 8 bases and J by 1 base, with 7 bases of the junction left unmatched. CDR1 and CDR2 from the germline V gene are SNHLY and FYNNEI. CDR3 DNA sequence: TGTGCCAGCGCCCCGGGACAGGCGTCCTACGAGCAGTACTTC. This encodes CASAPGQASYEQYF.

The rearrangement links TRBV5-4 to TRBJ2-2; 7 bases fit TRBD1. The CDR3 consists of 14 residues. The germline V gene has CDR1 SGHNT and CDR2 YYREEE (reference sequence). Unmatched junction bases numbered 8, after V lost 6 bases and J lost 6 bases. CDR3 region: CASKGALSPGELFF. The CDR3 region has the DNA TGTGCCAGCAAGGGGGCTCTTTCTCCCGGGGAGCTGTTTTTT.

This clone was seen a handful of times. In the same sample, other DNA sequences code for this CDR3. The rearrangement links TRBV30 to TRBJ1-1; D is uncertain. V shed 1 base and J shed 0 bases, with 3 bases lying between them. Per the germline V gene, CDR1 is GTSNPN and CDR2 is SVGIG (reference sequence). This CDR3 has 12 residues. This CDR3 is CAWSALNTEAFF. The CDR3 nucleotides read TGTGCCTGGAGTGCGTTGAACACTGAAGCTTTCTTT. The complete variable domain, with remaining parts taken from reference TRBV30 and TRBJ1-1, reads SQTIHQWPATLVQPVGSPLSLECTVEGTSNPNLYWYRQAAGRGLQLLFYSVGIGQISSEVPQNLSASRPQDRQFILSSKKLLLSDSGFYLCAWSALNTEAFFGQGTRLTVV.

This clone was counted a single time. The chain has TRBV10-3 and TRBJ2-7, with TRBD2 identical over 8 bases. J gave up 2 bases and V 10 bases, and 10 bases lay outside the gene matches. The CDR3 length is 14 residues. The germline CDR1 and CDR2 sequences are ENHRY and SYGVKD. The CDR3 DNA sequence: TGTGCCACGGGCGGCGGGAGGACTACCTACGAGCAGTACTTC. Translated, it gives CATGGGRTTYEQYF.

The chain joins TRBV5-1 to TRBJ2-5; the match to TRBD2 covers 13 bases. V gave up 1 base and J gave up 4 bases; unmatched junction bases: 4. The germline gives CDR1 SGHRS, CDR2 YFSETQ. The CDR3 consists of 16 residues. In DNA form, the CDR3 reads TGCGCCAGCAGCTTGACAAGACTAGCGGGAGGAGAGACCCAGTACTTC. This gives the protein CASSLTRLAGGETQYF.

The chain uses TRBV19 and TRBJ2-6, with 10 nucleotides matching TRBD2. V lost 10 bases to trimming and J lost 3 bases; unmatched junction nucleotides: 12. Per the germline V gene, CDR1 is LNHDA and CDR2 is SQIVND (reference sequence). This CDR3 region has 17 residues. CDR3 sequence: CATRESGRAIGANVLTF. The CDR3 DNA is TGTGCCACCAGGGAGAGCGGGAGGGCCATTGGGGCCAACGTCCTGACTTTC.

This sequence joins TRBV29-1 and TRBJ2-3, with D possibly being TRBD1 (5 bases). This CDR3 has 12 amino acids. The germline gives CDR1 SQVTM, CDR2 ANQGSEA. The V gene lost 4 bases and the J gene lost 5 bases, with 10 bases spanning the gap. The CDR3 protein is CSVGGHRDTQYF. For the CDR3, the DNA is TGCAGCGTTGGAGGACACCGAGATACGCAGTATTTT.

This sequence joins TRBV30 and TRBJ1-2; 7 positions agree with TRBD1. The CDR3 sequence is 16 residues long. The germline V gene encodes CDR1 GTSNPN and CDR2 SVGIG (reference sequence). Trimming cost V 0 bases and J 5 bases; bases outside gene matches: 12. The CDR3 DNA is TGTGCCTGGAGTGTACGTGGGATGACAGGGTTTTATGGCTACACCTTC. Protein: CAWSVRGMTGFYGYTF.

Comment on this clone: Other DNA sequences from this sample encode an identical CDR3 as well. The chain links TRBV6-1 to TRBJ2-3, with D perhaps matching TRBD2 (6 bases). Germline CDR1 MNHNS, CDR2 SASEGT. This CDR3 has 14 amino acids. Trimming removed 6 bases from V and 0 bases from J, with 10 bases in between. The CDR3 DNA sequence: TGTGCCAGCAGCTTAGCGGCGAGCACAGATACGCAGTATTTT. Translating gives CASSLAASTDTQYF.

This sequence joins TRBV6-1 and TRBJ1-5; D gene ambiguous. Germline lookup yields CDR1 MNHNS and CDR2 SASEGT. The V end lost 10 bases, the J end lost 1 base, and 17 bases lay between the germline ends. The CDR3 length is 15 residues. The CDR3: CAIRPGEGSNQPQHF. The CDR3 DNA reads TGTGCCATCAGACCCGGGGAGGGAAGCAATCAGCCCCAGCATTTT.

On this clone: This sample also contains other DNA sequences that code for the same CDR3. The rearrangement joins TRBV25-1 to TRBJ1-1, with D tentatively TRBD1 (6 bases). The CDR3 contains 14 residues. Trimming took 6 bases from V and 3 from J, leaving 14 bases between them. Germline V lookup: CDR1 MGHDK, CDR2 SYGVNS. CDR3 nucleotide sequence: TGTGCCAGCAGCGAAACAGGGATGGACACTGAAGCTTTCTTT. This translates into CASSETGMDTEAFF.

The genes are TRBV6-5 and TRBJ1-3; D ambiguous. This CDR3 has 15 amino acids. The V end was cut by 0 bases, the J end by 2 bases, with 8 bases between. Germline CDR1 and CDR2: MNHEY and SVGAGI. CDR3 coding DNA: TGTGCCAGCAGTTACTCTAGGAGAACTGGAAACACCATATATTTT. The encoded protein is CASSYSRRTGNTIYF.

The chain is built from TRBV28 and TRBJ1-2, with D unclear. The CDR3 totals 12 residues. Per the germline V gene, CDR1 is MDHEN and CDR2 is SYDVKM. The CDR3 is CAASVSNYGYTF. CDR3 bases: TGTGCTGCGTCGGTCTCTAACTATGGCTACACCTTC.

A single count supports this clone. V is TRBV19 and J is TRBJ2-5; 9 nucleotides match TRBD2. The CDR3 runs to 15 residues. Germline V lookup: CDR1 LNHDA, CDR2 SQIVND (reference sequence). With 5 bases clipped from V and 1 base from J, the junction kept 5 bases outside the gene matches. This CDR3 is CASSLVRGGQETQYF. DNA for the CDR3: TGTGCCAGTAGTCTAGTGCGGGGGGGCCAAGAGACCCAGTACTTC.